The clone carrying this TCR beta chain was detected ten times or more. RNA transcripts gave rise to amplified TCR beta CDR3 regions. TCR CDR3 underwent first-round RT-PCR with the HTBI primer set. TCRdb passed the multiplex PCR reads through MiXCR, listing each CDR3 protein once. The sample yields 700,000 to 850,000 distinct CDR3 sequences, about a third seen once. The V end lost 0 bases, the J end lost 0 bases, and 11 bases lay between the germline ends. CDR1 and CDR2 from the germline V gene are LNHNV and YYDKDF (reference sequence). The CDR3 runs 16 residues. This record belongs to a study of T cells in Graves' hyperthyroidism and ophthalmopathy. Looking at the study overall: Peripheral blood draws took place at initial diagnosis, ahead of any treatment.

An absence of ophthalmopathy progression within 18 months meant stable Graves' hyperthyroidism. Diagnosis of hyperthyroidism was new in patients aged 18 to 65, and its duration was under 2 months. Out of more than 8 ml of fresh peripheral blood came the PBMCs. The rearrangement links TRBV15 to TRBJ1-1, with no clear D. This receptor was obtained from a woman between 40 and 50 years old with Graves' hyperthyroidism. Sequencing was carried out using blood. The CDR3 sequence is CATSRDQNLLNTEAFF. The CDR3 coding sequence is TGTGCCACCAGCAGAGATCAGAACCTGCTGAACACTGAAGCTTTCTTT.